There are many counts of the clone carrying this T cell receptor beta chain. With 5 bases removed from V and 0 bases from J, the gap between germline ends came to 8 bases. Germline values: CDR1 SGHKS, CDR2 YYEKEE (reference sequence). The CDR3 has 13 amino acids. The time point was: after trial treatment. Treatment defined: LDRT plus nivolumab, ipilimumab, low-dose cyclophosphamide and aspirin (RACIN trial). TRAV- and TRBV-specific primers primed first-strand cDNA, covering alpha and beta chains. A constant-region primer paired with the V-primer adapter amplified TCRs over approximately 18 PCR cycles. TCRdb processed the reads anew with MiXCR; each CDR3 protein has one entry. The sample includes just over 90,000 distinct CDR3 sequences, 20% to 25% of them seen just once. This record belongs to a study of low-dose radiotherapy and immunotherapy resistance in tumors.

The chain joins TRBV5-5 to TRBJ1-1; D is ambiguous. This receptor was obtained from a female donor with ovarian cancer. The sample consisted of PBMCs, taken after low-dose radiotherapy plus immunotherapy. In nucleotides, the CDR3 is TGTGCCAGCAGTCTGGCCCTGAACACTGAAGCTTTCTTT. Protein product: CASSLALNTEAFF. The full variable domain, in which reference TRBV5-5 and TRBJ1-1 provide the parts outside the CDR3, is DAGVTQSPTHLIKTRGQQVTLRCSPISGHKSVSWYQQVLGQGPQFIFQYYEKEERGRGNFPDRFSARQFPNYSSELNVNALLLGDSALYLCASSLALNTEAFFGQGTRLTVV.